The sequence of this T cell receptor (beta chain) was determined in a study of shared clonotypes between healthy human individuals. Repertoires were generated with immunoSEQ multiplex PCR, while TCRdb's copy carries only in-frame clones and drops some. Among about 1 million clones listed, around 76% were seen once. A word on this clone: Other DNA sequences from this sample encode an identical CDR3 as well.

The specimen sequenced was memory CD4+ T cells sorted from blood. Noted subset: CD45RA-negative fraction. This receptor was obtained from a young man in good health.

CDR3 region: CASSLGHTNQPQHF. CDR3 coding DNA: TGTGCCAGCAGCCTCGGACATACAAATCAGCCCCAGCATTTT. The genes are TRBV13 and TRBJ1-5; perhaps TRBD1 as D (5 bases). CDR1 and CDR2 from the germline V gene are PRHDT and FYEKMQ (reference sequence). Trimming took 5 bases from V and 4 from J, leaving 12 bases between them. The CDR3 is 14 residues long.